This T cell receptor (beta chain) was recorded in a study of shared clonotypes between healthy human individuals. Turning to this clone: No antigen is known for it.

TCRdb keeps only in-frame clones here, not all; method: immunoSEQ multiplex PCR. This sample yields about 1.4 million clones, of which 95% to 97% are seen a single time; roughly 1.2% belongs to the top ten. The length of the CDR3 is 13 residues. Germline assignment: CDR1 SGHTA and CDR2 FQGNSA. V shed 5 bases and J shed 5 bases, with 13 bases lying between them. General study results and limits: Around 5% was the fraction of naive CD4 clonotypes found shared across several donors.

Source material: naive CD4+ T cells sorted from blood. Subset reported: CD45RA+ positively selected. This receptor was identified in a man younger than 45 in good health. The gene calls are TRBV7-2 and TRBJ2-7; D remains unclear. The CDR3 DNA reads as TGTGCCAGCAGCCGTCGTGGCGAGAACGAGCAGTACTTC. Translating it yields CASSRRGENEQYF.